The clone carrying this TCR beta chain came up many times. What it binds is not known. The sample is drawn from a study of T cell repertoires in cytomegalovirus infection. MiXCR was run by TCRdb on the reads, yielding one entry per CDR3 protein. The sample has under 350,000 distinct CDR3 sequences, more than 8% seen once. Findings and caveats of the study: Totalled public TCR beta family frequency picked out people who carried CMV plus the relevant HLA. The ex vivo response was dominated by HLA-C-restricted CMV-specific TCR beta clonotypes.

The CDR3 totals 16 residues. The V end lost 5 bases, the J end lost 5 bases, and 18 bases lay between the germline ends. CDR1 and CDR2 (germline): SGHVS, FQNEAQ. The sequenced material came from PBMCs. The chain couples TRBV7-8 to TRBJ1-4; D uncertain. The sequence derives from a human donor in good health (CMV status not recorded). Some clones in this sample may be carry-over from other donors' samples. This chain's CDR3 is CASSRGRLRRNEKLFF. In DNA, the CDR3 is TGTGCCAGCAGCCGTGGACGACTCCGGCGGAATGAAAAACTGTTTTTT.